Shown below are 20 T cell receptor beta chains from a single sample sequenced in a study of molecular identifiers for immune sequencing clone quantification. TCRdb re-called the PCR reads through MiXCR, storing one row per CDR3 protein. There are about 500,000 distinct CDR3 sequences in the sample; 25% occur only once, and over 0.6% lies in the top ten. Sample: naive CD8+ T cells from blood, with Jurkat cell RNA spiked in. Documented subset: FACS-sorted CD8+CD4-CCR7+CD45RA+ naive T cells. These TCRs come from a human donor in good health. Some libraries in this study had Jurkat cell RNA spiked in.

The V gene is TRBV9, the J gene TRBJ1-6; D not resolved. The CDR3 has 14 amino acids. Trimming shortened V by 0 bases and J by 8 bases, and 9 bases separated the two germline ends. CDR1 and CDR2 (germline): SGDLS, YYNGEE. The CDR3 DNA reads TGTGCCAGCAGCGTAGTAGGGCTTGATTCACCCCTCCACTTT. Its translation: CASSVVGLDSPLHF.

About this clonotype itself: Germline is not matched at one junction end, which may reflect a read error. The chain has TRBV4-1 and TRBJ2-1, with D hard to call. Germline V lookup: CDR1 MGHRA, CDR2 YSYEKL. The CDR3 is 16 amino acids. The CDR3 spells CASRQGHTNLYNEQFF. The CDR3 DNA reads TGCGCCAGCAGACAAGGGCACACGAACCTCTACAATGAGCAGTTCTTC.

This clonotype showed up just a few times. The CDR3, as DNA: TGCAGTGCGGCTCCCCTAGCGGGAAACACCGGGGAGCTGTTTTTT. Protein sequence: CSAAPLAGNTGELFF. This chain links TRBV20-1 with TRBJ2-2, with TRBD2 identical over 9 bases. With V trimmed by 6 bases and J by 2 bases, 7 bases remained unmatched. From germline, CDR1 is DFQATT and CDR2 SNEGSKA (reference sequence). This CDR3 is 15 amino acids long.

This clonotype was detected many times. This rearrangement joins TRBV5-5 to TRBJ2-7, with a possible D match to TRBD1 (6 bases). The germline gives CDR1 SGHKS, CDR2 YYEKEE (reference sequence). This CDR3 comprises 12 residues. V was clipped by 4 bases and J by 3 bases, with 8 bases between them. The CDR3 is CASSTDSYEQYF. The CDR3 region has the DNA TGTGCCAGCAGCACGGACAGCTACGAGCAGTACTTC.

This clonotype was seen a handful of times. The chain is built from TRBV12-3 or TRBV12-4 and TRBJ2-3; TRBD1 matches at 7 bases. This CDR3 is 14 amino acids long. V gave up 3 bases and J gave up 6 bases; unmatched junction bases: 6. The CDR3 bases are TGTGCCAGCAGTTTGTACAGGGGATACGATACGCAGTATTTT. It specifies CASSLYRGYDTQYF.

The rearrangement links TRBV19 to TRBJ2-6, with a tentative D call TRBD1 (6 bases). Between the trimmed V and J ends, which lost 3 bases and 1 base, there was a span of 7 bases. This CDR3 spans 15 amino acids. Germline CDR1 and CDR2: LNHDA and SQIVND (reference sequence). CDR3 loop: CASSIGQSGANVLTF. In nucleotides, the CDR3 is TGTGCCAGTAGTATCGGACAGTCTGGGGCCAACGTCCTGACTTTC.

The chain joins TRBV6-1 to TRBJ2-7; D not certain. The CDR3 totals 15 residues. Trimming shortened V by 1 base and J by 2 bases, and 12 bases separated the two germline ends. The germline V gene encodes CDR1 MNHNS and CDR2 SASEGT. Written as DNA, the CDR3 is TGTGCCAGCAGTGAAGGAGGCTTCACACCCTACGAGCAGTACTTC. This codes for CASSEGGFTPYEQYF.

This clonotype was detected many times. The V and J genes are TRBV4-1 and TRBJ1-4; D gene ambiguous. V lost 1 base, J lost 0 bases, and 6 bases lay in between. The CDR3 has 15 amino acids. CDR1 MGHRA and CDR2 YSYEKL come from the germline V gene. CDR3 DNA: TGCGCCAGCAGCCAAGCGGGCGCAACTAATGAAAAACTGTTTTTT. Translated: CASSQAGATNEKLFF.

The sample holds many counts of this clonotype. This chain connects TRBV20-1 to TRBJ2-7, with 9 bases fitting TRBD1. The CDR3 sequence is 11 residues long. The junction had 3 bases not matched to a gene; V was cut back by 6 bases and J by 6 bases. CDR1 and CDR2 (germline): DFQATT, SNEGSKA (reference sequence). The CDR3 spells CSARQGVEQYF. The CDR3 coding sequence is TGCAGTGCAAGACAGGGGGTCGAGCAGTACTTC.

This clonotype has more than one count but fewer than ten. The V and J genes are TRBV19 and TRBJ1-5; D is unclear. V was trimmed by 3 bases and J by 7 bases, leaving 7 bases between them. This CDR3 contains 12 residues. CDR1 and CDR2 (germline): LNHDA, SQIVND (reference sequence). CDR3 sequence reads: CASSIWRQPQHF. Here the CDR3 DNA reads TGTGCCAGTAGTATTTGGCGGCAGCCCCAGCATTTT.

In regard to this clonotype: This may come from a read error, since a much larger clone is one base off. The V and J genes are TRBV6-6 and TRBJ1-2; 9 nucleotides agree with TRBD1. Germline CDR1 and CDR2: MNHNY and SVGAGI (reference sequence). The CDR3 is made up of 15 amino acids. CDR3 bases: TGTGCCGGCAGTTACGGGACAGGGAATAACTATGGCTACACCTTC. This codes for CAGSYGTGNNYGYTF.

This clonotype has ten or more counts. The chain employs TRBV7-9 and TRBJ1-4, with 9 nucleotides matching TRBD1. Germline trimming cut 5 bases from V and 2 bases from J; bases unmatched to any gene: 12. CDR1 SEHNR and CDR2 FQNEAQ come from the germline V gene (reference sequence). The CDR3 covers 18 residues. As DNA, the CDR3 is TGTGCCAGCAGCACCCGGGACAGGGTGGAAATGACTAATGAAAAACTGTTTTTT. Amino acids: CASSTRDRVEMTNEKLFF.

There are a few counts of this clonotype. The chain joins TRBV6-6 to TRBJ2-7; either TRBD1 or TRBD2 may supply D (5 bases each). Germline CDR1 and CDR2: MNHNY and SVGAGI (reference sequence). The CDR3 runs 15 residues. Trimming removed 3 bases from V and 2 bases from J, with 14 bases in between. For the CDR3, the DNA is TGTGCCAGCAGTTATGGGGCTAGCCCAACCTACGAGCAGTACTTC. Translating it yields CASSYGASPTYEQYF.

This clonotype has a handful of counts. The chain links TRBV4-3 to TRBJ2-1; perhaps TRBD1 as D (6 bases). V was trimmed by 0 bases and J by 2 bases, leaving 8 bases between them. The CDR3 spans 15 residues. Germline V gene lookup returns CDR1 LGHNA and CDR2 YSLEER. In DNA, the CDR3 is TGCGCCAGCAGCCAAGATGACAGGCCCTACAATGAGCAGTTCTTC. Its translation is CASSQDDRPYNEQFF.

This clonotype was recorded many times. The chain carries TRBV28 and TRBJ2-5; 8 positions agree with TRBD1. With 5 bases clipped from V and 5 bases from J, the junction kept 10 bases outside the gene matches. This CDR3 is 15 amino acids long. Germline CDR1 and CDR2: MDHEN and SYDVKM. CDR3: CASSPGTGALETQYF. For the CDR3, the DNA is TGTGCCAGCAGTCCAGGGACAGGCGCGCTGGAGACCCAGTACTTC.

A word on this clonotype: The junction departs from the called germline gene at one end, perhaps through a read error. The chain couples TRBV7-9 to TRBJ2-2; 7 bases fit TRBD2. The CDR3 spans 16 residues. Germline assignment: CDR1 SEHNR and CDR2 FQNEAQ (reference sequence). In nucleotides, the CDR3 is TGTGCCAGCAGATCTGACAAGGGACTAAACACCAGGGAGCTGTTTTTT. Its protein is CASRSDKGLNTRELFF.

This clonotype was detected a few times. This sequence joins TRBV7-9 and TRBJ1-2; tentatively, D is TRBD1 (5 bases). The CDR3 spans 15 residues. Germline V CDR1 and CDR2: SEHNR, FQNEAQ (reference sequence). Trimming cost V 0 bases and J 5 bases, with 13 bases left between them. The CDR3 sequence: CASSLASQGWYGYTF. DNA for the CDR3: TGTGCCAGCAGCTTAGCCAGCCAGGGCTGGTATGGCTACACCTTC.

CDR3 protein: CASSYRLGGEQYF. CDR3 coding DNA: TGTGCCAGCAGTTACAGGCTAGGTGGCGAGCAGTACTTC. The J gene is TRBJ2-7, the V gene TRBV27, with D possibly TRBD1 on 5 matching bases. V was trimmed by 4 bases and J by 6 bases, leaving 13 bases between them. CDR3 size: 13 residues. Germline assignment: CDR1 MNHEY and CDR2 SMNVEV (reference sequence).

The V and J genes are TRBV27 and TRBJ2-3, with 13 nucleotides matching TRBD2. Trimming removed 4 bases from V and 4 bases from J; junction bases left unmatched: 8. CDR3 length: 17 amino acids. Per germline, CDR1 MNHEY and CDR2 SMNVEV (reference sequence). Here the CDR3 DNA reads TGTGCCAGCAGTTCAGTTGGACTAGCGGGAGCGGCAGATACGCAGTATTTT. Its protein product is CASSSVGLAGAADTQYF.

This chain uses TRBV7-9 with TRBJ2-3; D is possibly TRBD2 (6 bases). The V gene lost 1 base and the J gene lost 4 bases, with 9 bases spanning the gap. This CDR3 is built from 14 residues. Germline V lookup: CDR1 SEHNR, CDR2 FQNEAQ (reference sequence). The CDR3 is CASSLVSGADTQYF. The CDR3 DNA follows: TGTGCCAGCAGCTTAGTCTCGGGAGCAGATACGCAGTATTTT. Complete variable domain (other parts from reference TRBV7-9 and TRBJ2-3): DTGVSQNPRHKITKRGQNVTFRCDPISEHNRLYWYRQTLGQGPEFLTYFQNEAQLEKSRLLSDRFSAERPKGSFSTLEIQRTEQGDSAMYLCASSLVSGADTQYFGPGTRLTVL.